This TCR beta chain was identified in a study of blood T cell repertoires in COVID-19. About the study: Samples taken during acute and convalescent COVID-19 were collected in the United States, Italy and Spain. Sources were T cells, B-cell-depleted T cells, or PBMCs; the material itself was cDNA or gDNA.

Germline CDR1 SGHNT, CDR2 YENEEA. With V trimmed by 5 bases and J by 2 bases, 5 bases remained unmatched. The CDR3 has 15 residues. Authors' data handling: Cell counts per sample came from amplifying reference gene primers. Data came from immunoSEQ multiplex PCR; TCRdb stores just in-frame clones and leaves some out. V and J calls plus clone size are reproduced from that table; the DNA served to infer D and trimming. The sample holds about 420,000 clones, around 90% seen once. Seattle's enrolled individuals joined amid active infection and were then monitored longitudinally. This receptor was taken from a man aged 18 to 29 with COVID-19, enrolled during active disease. The V call is TRBV11-3, the J call TRBJ2-1; 8 bases agree with TRBD2. The source material was peripheral blood. The CDR3 region is CASSSSGDPYNEQFF. Written as DNA, the CDR3 is TGTGCCAGCAGCAGTAGCGGGGACCCCTACAATGAGCAGTTCTTC. Drawing the rest from reference TRBV11-3 and TRBJ2-1, the complete variable domain is EAGVVQSPRYKIIEKKQPVAFWCNPISGHNTLYWYLQNLGQGPELLIRYENEEAVDDSQLPKDRFSAERLKGVDSTLKIQPAELGDSAVYLCASSSSGDPYNEQFFGPGTRLTVL.